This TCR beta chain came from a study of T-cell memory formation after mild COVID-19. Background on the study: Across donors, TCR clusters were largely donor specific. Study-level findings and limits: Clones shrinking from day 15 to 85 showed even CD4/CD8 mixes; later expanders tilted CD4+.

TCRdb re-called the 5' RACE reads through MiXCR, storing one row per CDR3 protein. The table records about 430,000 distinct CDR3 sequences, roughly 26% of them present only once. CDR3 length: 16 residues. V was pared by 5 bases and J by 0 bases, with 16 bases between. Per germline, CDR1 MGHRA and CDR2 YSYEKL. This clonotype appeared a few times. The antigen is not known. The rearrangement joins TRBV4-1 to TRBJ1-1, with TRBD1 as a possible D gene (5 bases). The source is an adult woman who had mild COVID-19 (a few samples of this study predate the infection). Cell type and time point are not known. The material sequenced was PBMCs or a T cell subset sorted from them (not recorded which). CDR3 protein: CASSERGGRMNTEAFF. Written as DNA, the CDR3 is TGCGCCAGCAGCGAAAGGGGAGGTCGAATGAACACTGAAGCTTTCTTT.